Detailed here is one T cell receptor beta chain. Trimming removed 6 bases at V and 9 bases at J, with 14 bases between. Germline CDR1 SNHLY, CDR2 FYNNEI. This CDR3 region has 12 residues. Profiling relied on immunoSEQ multiplex PCR, and the TCRdb table lists in-frame clones only, not all of them. The sample lists some 62,000 clones; around four fifths were seen once. The sample comes from a study of OX40 agonist ivuxolimab in advanced cancers. Sequenced material: CD4+ or CD8+ T cells sorted from blood, taken in a trial of the OX40 agonist ivuxolimab. The chain is built from TRBV2 and TRBJ2-5; possibly TRBD2 for D (6 bases). This receptor was obtained from an adult with an advanced solid tumor such as melanoma, head and neck, liver or kidney cancer. The CDR3 nucleotides are TGTGCCAGCAGAAGGAATGGAGGGGCCCAGTACTTC. As protein: CASRRNGGAQYF.